Listed below are T cell receptor beta chains from one sample, sequenced in a study of cytomegalovirus exposure and HLA in healthy donors. Clones were sequenced by immunoSEQ multiplex PCR, and TCRdb holds only the in-frame ones, with some missing. The repertoire holds roughly 73,000 clones, with around three quarters as singletons. Material for sequencing was PBMCs. The receptor source for this set is a man aged 40-49 years in good health and CMV-seronegative. CDR3s include the opening cysteine and the closing phenylalanine or tryptophan. The D gene is left open where the match is weak. The size field is filled for only some rows; it gives once, few, many or a size class.

17	-	TRBV27	TRBJ2-7	TRBD2	TGTGCCAGCAGTGCACTCCTACAAGCGGGGGGGAAATACGAGCAGTACTTC	CASSALLQAGGKYEQYF
16	-	TRBV5-1	TRBJ2-5	TRBD2	TGCGCCAGCAGCGGTACTAGCGGGGGGGCCGGGGAGACCCAGTACTTC	CASSGTSGGAGETQYF
17	once	TRBV2	TRBJ1-1	-	TGTGCCAGCAGTGACCGGAGAACACCCTTCGGGGGTACTGAAGCTTTCTTT	CASSDRRTPFGGTEAFF
14	-	TRBV10-1	TRBJ2-1	TRBD2	TGCGCCAGCAGTTCTAGCGGGGCTTTGGATGAGCAGTTCTTC	CASSSSGALDEQFF
15	-	TRBV6-1	TRBJ2-2	TRBD1	TGTGCCAGCAGGGAACAGGGGAAAAACACCGGGGAGCTGTTTTTT	CASREQGKNTGELFF
13	-	TRBV28	TRBJ2-7	-	TGTGCCAGCACTAGCGACCACTCCTACGAGCAGTACTTC	CASTSDHSYEQYF
20	-	TRBV27	TRBJ1-1	-	TGTGCCAGCAGTTTCTCAGGGTTAAAATTTGGTCACCAGATGAACACTGAAGCTTTCTTT	CASSFSGLKFGHQMNTEAFF
16	-	TRBV15	TRBJ1-4	-	TGTGCCACCAGCAGAGCTCCGGGACTGACTAATGAAAAACTGTTTTTT	CATSRAPGLTNEKLFF
13	-	TRBV27	TRBJ2-2	TRBD1	TGTGCCAGCAGTCGACAGGGGATCGGGGAGCTGTTTTTT	CASSRQGIGELFF
13	-	TRBV5-1	TRBJ2-3	-	TGCGCCAGCAGCTTTTCCGGCACAGATACGCAGTATTTT	CASSFSGTDTQYF
14	-	TRBV29-1	TRBJ2-1	-	TGCAGCGTTCAAAGCCATCCAGGGGACAATGAGCAGTTCTTC	CSVQSHPGDNEQFF
16	once	TRBV10-3	TRBJ1-5	TRBD1	TGTGCCATCAGCCCACAGGGGCCTGGAAGCAATCAGCCCCAGCATTTT	CAISPQGPGSNQPQHF
15	-	TRBV7-9	TRBJ2-1	TRBD2	TGTTCCAGCAGCGAGCGGGGGGGCTCCTACAATGAGCAGTTCTTC	CSSSERGGSYNEQFF
16	few	TRBV6-6	TRBJ1-4	-	TGTGCCAGCAGCCCTCTCGGCGGGGGCGTGGACGAAAAACTGTTTTTT	CASSPLGGGVDEKLFF
14	-	TRBV29-1	TRBJ1-3	TRBD1	TGCAGCGTTCCAGAGACAGGGAGAGGAAACACCATATATTTT	CSVPETGRGNTIYF
15	-	TRBV14	TRBJ1-1	-	TGTGCCAGCAGCCAGCAGAGGAGAGGCTACCCCCTTGCTTTCTTT	CASSQQRRGYPLAFF
16	-	TRBV10-3	TRBJ1-5	-	TGTGCCATCAGTGAGGGTCAGTTATATAGCAATCAGCCCCAGCATTTT	CAISEGQLYSNQPQHF
12	-	TRBV6-5	TRBJ1-1	-	TGTGCCAGCAGGGGTCCAGGGAATGAAGCTTTCTTT	CASRGPGNEAFF
16	-	TRBV25-1	TRBJ2-1	-	TGTGCCAGCAGTGAATCCCGACAGAGCTCCTACAATGAGCAGTTCTTC	CASSESRQSSYNEQFF
13	-	TRBV2	TRBJ2-5	-	TGTGCCAGCAGGCCTAGCGTTGGAGAGACCCAGTACTTC	CASRPSVGETQYF
14	once	TRBV9	TRBJ1-1	-	TGTGCCAGCAGCGTACAGGGAGGGAACACTGAAGCTTTCTTT	CASSVQGGNTEAFF
15	few	TRBV5-4	TRBJ1-5	TRBD1	TGTGCCAGCAGCCTTGGACAGGGACACAATCAGCCCCAGCATTTT	CASSLGQGHNQPQHF
12	-	TRBV27	TRBJ1-5	-	TGTGCCAGCAGTTCCTATCTCCAACCCCAGCATTTT	CASSSYLQPQHF
16	-	TRBV4-2	TRBJ1-2	TRBD1	TGTGCCAGCAGCCAAGATCTGACAGGGGATAACTATGGCTACACCTTC	CASSQDLTGDNYGYTF
15	few	TRBV5-5	TRBJ1-2	TRBD1	TGTGCCAGCAGCCCAATCTCGACAGGGGGTAATGGCTACACCTTC	CASSPISTGGNGYTF
14	-	TRBV7-9	TRBJ1-6	-	TGTGCCAGCAGCTTAGCCGTTGATAATTCACCCCTCCACTTT	CASSLAVDNSPLHF
14	-	TRBV2	TRBJ2-3	TRBD2	TGTGCCAGCAGAGGACTAGCGAGCACAGATACGCAGTATTTT	CASRGLASTDTQYF
14	-	TRBV4-2	TRBJ2-1	-	TGTGCCAGCAGCCAGCGGAATCCGCTCGATGAGCAGTTCTTC	CASSQRNPLDEQFF
13	-	TRBV5-4	TRBJ2-7	-	TGTGCCAGCACCCGGGGGAGCTCCTACGAGCAGTACTTC	CASTRGSSYEQYF
14	-	TRBV10-3	TRBJ2-4	-	TGTGCCATCAGTGAGTCTCTAAGTAAAAACATTCAGTACTTC	CAISESLSKNIQYF
13	-	TRBV7-6	TRBJ2-1	-	TGTGCCAGCAGCTTTAACCCCTCAGCGGAGCAGTTCTTC	CASSFNPSAEQFF
13	-	TRBV6-5	TRBJ1-1	-	TGTGCCAGCAGACGACATAAGTACACTGAAGCTTTCTTT	CASRRHKYTEAFF
16	few	TRBV5-1	TRBJ1-1	TRBD1	TGCGCCAGCAGCACCCAGGGACAGAACATGAACACTGAAGCTTTCTTT	CASSTQGQNMNTEAFF
15	-	TRBV30	TRBJ2-7	-	TGTGCCTGGAGTGTACTCAGCGCGCCCCCCTACGAGCAGTACTTC	CAWSVLSAPPYEQYF
13	few	TRBV2	TRBJ1-4	TRBD1	TGTGCCAGCAGAGGACAGGGGAATGAAAAACTGTTTTTT	CASRGQGNEKLFF
16	-	TRBV10-2	TRBJ1-2	-	TGCGCCAGCAGTGAGGAGTCCTTGGGTCGAGGCTGTGGCTACACCTTC	CASSEESLGRGCGYTF
15	-	TRBV30	TRBJ1-2	-	TGTGCCTGGAGTGTAGTGAGGGCACCAAGCTATGGCTACACCTTC	CAWSVVRAPSYGYTF
14	-	TRBV19	TRBJ1-6	TRBD1	TGTGCCAGTACCGTGACAGGGAGAGAGTCACCCCTCCACTTT	CASTVTGRESPLHF
14	-	TRBV18	TRBJ1-6	-	TGTGCCAGCTCACCCGGGTCGGATAATTCACCCCTCCACTTT	CASSPGSDNSPLHF
16	few	TRBV15	TRBJ2-4	TRBD1	TGTGCCACCAGCAGAGATTACGAGACAGGGAAAAACATTCAGTACTTC	CATSRDYETGKNIQYF
13	many	TRBV10-3	TRBJ2-7	TRBD1	TGTGCCATATGGGACAGGGGCAAGTACGAGCAGTACTTC	CAIWDRGKYEQYF
15	-	TRBV6-5	TRBJ2-2	-	TGTGCCAGCAGTTATCCGGCGGGGGCGATCGGGGAGCTGTTTTTT	CASSYPAGAIGELFF
16	-	TRBV5-4	TRBJ2-3	TRBD2	TGTGCCAGCAGCGGGCGACTAGCGGGGGGCACAGATACGCAGTATTTT	CASSGRLAGGTDTQYF
15	-	TRBV5-6	TRBJ2-5	TRBD1	TGTGCCAGCAGCTGGGGACAGGGGGTCTATGAGACCCAGTACTTC	CASSWGQGVYETQYF
15	-	TRBV6-5	TRBJ1-4	TRBD1	TGTGCCAGCAGTTACTCGTCGGACAGGAATGAAAAACTGTTTTTT	CASSYSSDRNEKLFF
15	-	TRBV6-1	TRBJ2-3	TRBD1	TGTGCCAGCAGTGATCCGGGACAGGGGGTCTCTACGCAGTATTTT	CASSDPGQGVSTQYF
14	-	TRBV9	TRBJ2-1	TRBD1	TGTGCCAGCAGCTTCCCTGGACAGGACAATGAGCAGTTCTTC	CASSFPGQDNEQFF
17	-	TRBV7-6	TRBJ2-3	TRBD2	TGTGCCAGCAGCAAAGAGGTGGCTAGCGGATTCACAGATACGCAGTATTTT	CASSKEVASGFTDTQYF
17	-	TRBV5-1	TRBJ1-3	-	TGCGCCAGCAGCTTGGCCTCATCGGGGAGCTCTGGAAACACCATATATTTT	CASSLASSGSSGNTIYF
14	-	TRBV6-5	TRBJ1-1	-	TGTGCCTGCAGACGTTCCGATGTAGACACTGAAGCTTTCTTT	CACRRSDVDTEAFF
15	-	TRBV27	TRBJ1-6	-	TGTGCCAGCACGAGGTGGGCCCAGGGTGATTCACCCCTCCACTTT	CASTRWAQGDSPLHF